This TCR beta chain came from a study of beta chain features in type 1 diabetes. This CDR3 contains 13 residues. V lost 7 bases, J lost 0 bases, and 8 bases lay in between. The germline gives CDR1 SGHRS, CDR2 YFSETQ. cDNA synthesis used the whole RNA isolate, giving expressed TCRB sequences. Produced via immunoSEQ multiplex PCR; TCRdb's table is partial and in-frame only. The sample carries 600,000 to 650,000 clones, roughly 15% recorded once. This sequence was found in a man between 18 and 29 years old in good health. Material: naive CD4+ T cells from blood. The rearrangement links TRBV5-1 to TRBJ2-4; possibly TRBD1 for D (6 bases). The CDR3 region is CASSTGAKNIQYF. Written as DNA, the CDR3 is TGCGCCAGCTCGACAGGAGCCAAAAACATTCAGTACTTC.